Listed here are 6 T cell receptor beta chains from one sample, sequenced in a study of control samples from healthy donors and cancer patients. The repertoire was sequenced with immunoSEQ multiplex PCR; TCRdb's copy has only in-frame clones and lacks some. Its clone listing holds approximately 190,000 clones. The specimen sequenced was blood. The receptors were gathered from a woman in her 30s in good health.

This chain joins TRBV28 and TRBJ1-1; D uncertain. The germline V gene has CDR1 MDHEN and CDR2 SYDVKM. The CDR3 has 15 residues. V lost 5 bases to trimming and J lost 7 bases, with 20 bases between them. The chain's CDR3 is CASSPPAVRLIEAFF. CDR3 nucleotide sequence: TGTGCCAGCAGTCCCCCCGCGGTCCGGTTAATTGAAGCTTTCTTT.

The chain carries TRBV7-2 and TRBJ2-7; D may be TRBD1 or TRBD2 (6 bases each). Trimming removed 3 bases from V and 3 bases from J, with 21 bases in between. Per germline, CDR1 SGHTA and CDR2 FQGNSA. The CDR3 totals 17 residues. CDR3 DNA: TGTGCCAGCAGCTTCCCCCTTGGAGGGGGACCTATCTACGAGCAGTACTTC. This gives the protein CASSFPLGGGPIYEQYF.

This chain joins TRBV5-1 and TRBJ2-5; the D gene is possibly TRBD2 (7 bases). There are 16 residues in the CDR3. From germline, CDR1 is SGHRS and CDR2 YFSETQ. The V and J ends lost 0 bases and 4 bases respectively, with 16 bases between them. The CDR3 DNA reads TGCGCCAGCAGCTTGGATGGACAGCGGGGAAGAGAGACCCAGTACTTC. It encodes CASSLDGQRGRETQYF.

This chain links TRBV11-2 with TRBJ1-1; perhaps TRBD1 as D (5 bases). Germline assignment: CDR1 SGHAT and CDR2 FQNNGV. The CDR3 has 18 amino acids. V was trimmed by 5 bases and J by 1 base, leaving 23 bases between them. CDR3 in amino acids: CASSLGTWVRVANTEAFF. The CDR3 region has the DNA TGTGCCAGCAGCCTCGGTACATGGGTCAGGGTCGCGAACACTGAAGCTTTCTTT.

The genes are TRBV7-9 and TRBJ2-1; no definite D call. Per the germline V gene, CDR1 is SEHNR and CDR2 is FQNEAQ (reference sequence). V was shortened by 1 base and J by 3 bases, with 1 base between the two germline ends. There are 12 residues in the CDR3. As DNA, the CDR3 is TGTGCCAGCAGCTTAGGCTACAATGAGCAGTTCTTC. Its protein product is CASSLGYNEQFF.

The chain links TRBV2 to TRBJ1-1, with D hard to call. The CDR3 is 13 amino acids. Germline loops: CDR1 SNHLY, CDR2 FYNNEI. Trimming cost V 2 bases and J 0 bases, with 4 bases left between them. The CDR3 DNA follows: TGTGCCAGCAGTGAAATTGTGAACACTGAAGCTTTCTTT. Its translation: CASSEIVNTEAFF.